One and the same sample provided the 9 T cell receptor beta chains below, sequenced in a study of stem cell transplantation in POMP-related autoinflammatory disease (TCRdb year 2021). Explained via the paper, the time point label denotes: after hematopoietic stem cell transplant. Libraries were built with the immunoSEQ multiplex PCR assay. TCRdb re-hosts the immuneACCESS table, in-frame sequences only. Its copies lack some clones; in the studies checked, an unresolved V gene accounts for under half of them, and the cause for the rest is not known. The sample table lists some 70,000 clones, around 90% of them with a count of one. The ten largest clones take up 0.66% of the sample. The source material was CD4+ T cells from PBMCs, sampled after stem cell transplantation. The origin of the receptors is a human patient with POMP-related autoinflammation and immune dysregulation (PRAID). A transplant means some T cells may be of graft donor rather than patient origin.

The chain couples TRBV19 to TRBJ1-1; perhaps TRBD1 as D (6 bases). Trimming cost V 2 bases and J 0 bases, with 10 bases left between them. This CDR3 contains 15 residues. Germline CDR1 LNHDA, CDR2 SQIVND (reference sequence). The CDR3 protein is CASSIRGDLNTEAFF. As DNA, the CDR3 is TGTGCCAGTAGTATAAGGGGGGACTTGAACACTGAAGCTTTCTTT.

The V gene is TRBV5-1, the J gene TRBJ2-5; 7 bases are a match to TRBD1. Germline trimming cut 4 bases from V and 10 bases from J; bases unmatched to any gene: 22. CDR3 size: 17 residues. The V gene's germline CDR1 is SGHRS and CDR2 YFSETQ. The CDR3: CASSQLLGQVGDLGQYF. The CDR3 DNA reads TGCGCCAGCAGCCAACTTTTAGGACAGGTGGGGGATTTGGGCCAGTACTTC.

The table lists this clone with a count of one. DNA of the CDR3: TGCGCCAGCAGCTTGGCTAGCGGGGGACCAGATACGCAGTATTTT. Translating gives CASSLASGGPDTQYF. The J gene is TRBJ2-3, the V gene TRBV5-1; 10 bases map to TRBD2. The CDR3 runs to 15 residues. Germline CDR1 reads SGHRS; CDR2 reads YFSETQ. Germline trimming cut 0 bases from V and 4 bases from J; bases unmatched to any gene: 2.

This clone was recorded only once. The chain recombines TRBV28 with TRBJ1-5, with 9 bases identical to TRBD1. After removal of 1 base from V and 6 bases from J, the junction contained 13 bases not matched to a gene. CDR3 size: 18 residues. Germline V lookup: CDR1 MDHEN, CDR2 SYDVKM. CDR3 sequence (DNA): TGTGCCAGCAGTTTATACAGGGGGCGCGGGGGGAAGGGTCAGCCCCAGCATTTT. Encoded protein: CASSLYRGRGGKGQPQHF.

The genes are TRBV12-3 or TRBV12-4 and TRBJ2-1; tentative D call: TRBD2 (5 bases). V was trimmed by 10 bases and J by 9 bases, leaving 16 bases between them. The CDR3 totals 12 residues. The CDR3 DNA reads TGTGCCACCCAGACCTCAGAGGGTGAGCAGTTCTTC. Its translation: CATQTSEGEQFF.

V and J are TRBV20-1 and TRBJ2-1, with 7 bases aligning to TRBD2. Germline V gene lookup returns CDR1 DFQATT and CDR2 SNEGSKA (reference sequence). CDR3 size: 16 residues. V was clipped by 3 bases and J by 6 bases; unmatched bases: 14. CDR3: CSASTPSRLAGNEQFF. Written as DNA, the CDR3 is TGCAGTGCTAGTACCCCATCGCGACTAGCTGGCAATGAGCAGTTCTTC.

Here the CDR3 DNA reads TGTGCCAGCAAAACTAGCGGGGGGCCAGATACGCAGTATTTT. Protein product: CASKTSGGPDTQYF. The chain carries TRBV6-5 and TRBJ2-3; 12 nucleotides line up with TRBD2. The junction had 3 bases not matched to a gene; V was cut back by 7 bases and J by 4 bases. This CDR3 has 14 amino acids. Germline V CDR1 and CDR2: MNHEY, SVGAGI.

The chain recombines TRBV29-1 with TRBJ1-5; TRBD1 is a possible D gene (5 bases). Trimming removed 7 bases from V and 2 bases from J, with 9 bases in between. Germline-derived CDR1 and CDR2 are SQVTM and ANQGSEA. This CDR3 comprises 12 residues. CDR3 coding DNA: TGCAGCGCACAGGAGGGCAATCAGCCCCAGCATTTT. Its translation: CSAQEGNQPQHF.

The CDR3 here is CASSIDVAAQYF. CDR3 nucleotide sequence: TGTGCCAGCAGCATAGACGTAGCGGCTCAGTACTTC. The rearrangement joins TRBV6-5 to TRBJ2-7; D is perhaps TRBD2 (6 bases). V was shortened by 6 bases and J by 10 bases, with 16 bases between the two germline ends. CDR1 is MNHEY, CDR2 SVGAGI, per germline. The CDR3 sequence is 12 residues long.